This T cell receptor (beta chain) was obtained from a study of early T cells in non-severe SARS-CoV-2 infection. Study-level background: Chains from this unsorted whole-blood bulk RNA could not be paired.

The TCR library protocol attached unique molecular identifiers to the individual cDNA molecules. In TCRdb, the 5' RACE reads were re-called with MiXCR into one record per CDR3 protein. The sample holds tens of thousands of distinct CDR3 sequences, roughly 13% seen once. This clonotype was seen more than once but under ten times. The germline V gene encodes CDR1 SGHTA and CDR2 FQGNSA. CDR3 length: 13 amino acids. Trimming shortened V by 4 bases and J by 5 bases, and 9 bases separated the two germline ends. The specimen sequenced was whole blood. The origin of this receptor is an adult who was a healthcare worker with PCR-confirmed SARS-CoV-2 infection or an uninfected control (not recorded which). The V and J genes are TRBV7-2 and TRBJ1-5; D not resolved. The CDR3: CASSYGRDQPQHF. DNA for the CDR3: TGTGCCAGCAGCTACGGACGGGATCAGCCCCAGCATTTT.